This T cell receptor beta chain was recorded in a study of cytomegalovirus exposure and HLA in healthy donors. Study findings and constraints: Researchers counted around 180 TCR beta chains as cytomegalovirus-associated. It was reported in a later analysis that an Asian-associated ancestry cluster showed fewer N-insertions than the roughly 660-donor mean. Association of a missense DCLRE1C variant with TCR beta V- and J-gene trimming was reported in a later analysis.

The PCR was carried out with 60 Vbeta primers and 13 Jbeta primers. Per the authors' pipeline: Later reanalysis found tens of millions of unique TCR beta chains, 10 million to 12 million of them shared. Libraries were prepared by immunoSEQ multiplex PCR; TCRdb keeps only in-frame clonotypes and omits some of them. For V, J and clone size, that table is used; D and trimming come from the DNA. Here the sample spans some 190,000 clones, around three quarters being singletons. Concerning this clone itself: Its antigen is unidentified.

The source of this sequence is a woman under 30 in good health and CMV-seronegative. Sequenced: PBMCs.

The CDR3 coding sequence is TGTGCCAGCAGTGACCACGGGGGGTCCAACACTGAAGCTTTCTTT. Amino acids: CASSDHGGSNTEAFF. This rearrangement joins TRBV25-1 to TRBJ1-1; a possible D gene is TRBD1 (5 bases). There are 15 residues in the CDR3. Germline V lookup: CDR1 MGHDK, CDR2 SYGVNS. The V and J ends lost 3 bases and 2 bases respectively, with 13 bases between them.